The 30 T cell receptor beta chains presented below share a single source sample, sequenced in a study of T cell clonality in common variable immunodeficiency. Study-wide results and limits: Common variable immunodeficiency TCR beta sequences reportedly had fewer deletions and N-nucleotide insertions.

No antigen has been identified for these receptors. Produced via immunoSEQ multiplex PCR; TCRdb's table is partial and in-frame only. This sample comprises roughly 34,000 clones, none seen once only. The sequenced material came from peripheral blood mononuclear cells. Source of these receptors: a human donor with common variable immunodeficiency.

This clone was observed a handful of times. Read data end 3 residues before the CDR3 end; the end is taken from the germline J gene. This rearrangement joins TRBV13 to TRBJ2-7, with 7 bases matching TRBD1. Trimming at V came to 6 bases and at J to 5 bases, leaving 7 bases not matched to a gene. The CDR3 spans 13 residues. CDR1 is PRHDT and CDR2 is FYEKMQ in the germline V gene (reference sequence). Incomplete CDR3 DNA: TGTGCCAGCAGGAAGACAGGGTTCCACGAG. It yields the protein CASRKTGFHE. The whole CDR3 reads CASRKTGFHEQYF. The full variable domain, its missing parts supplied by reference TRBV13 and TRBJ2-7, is AAGVIQSPRHLIKEKRETATLKCYPIPRHDTVYWYQQGPGQDPQFLISFYEKMQSDKGSIPDRFSAQQFSDYHSELNMSSLELGDSALYFCASRKTGFHEQYFGPGTRLTVT.

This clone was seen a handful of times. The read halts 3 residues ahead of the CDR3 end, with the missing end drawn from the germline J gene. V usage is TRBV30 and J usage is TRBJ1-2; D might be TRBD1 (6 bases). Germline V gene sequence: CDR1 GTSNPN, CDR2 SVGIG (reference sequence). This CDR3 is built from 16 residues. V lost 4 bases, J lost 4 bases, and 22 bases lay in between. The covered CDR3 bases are TGTGCCTGGAAGACCCGGGACACGTTGCTCTTCTATGGC. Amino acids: CAWKTRDTLLFYG. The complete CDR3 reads CAWKTRDTLLFYGYTF.

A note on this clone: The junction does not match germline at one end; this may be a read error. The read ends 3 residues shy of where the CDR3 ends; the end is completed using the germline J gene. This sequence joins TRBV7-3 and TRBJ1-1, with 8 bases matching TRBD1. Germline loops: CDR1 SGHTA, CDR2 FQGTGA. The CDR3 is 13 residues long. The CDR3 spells CSSSYGQGTEAFF. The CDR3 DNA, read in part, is TGTTCCAGCAGCTATGGACAGGGCACTGAA.

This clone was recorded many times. The part of the CDR3 DNA that was read is TGCAGTGCTAGAGTTTCCGGACAGGTTAAACAGCCC. Its protein is CSARVSGQVKQP. The entire CDR3 protein reads CSARVSGQVKQPQHF. The chain recombines TRBV20-1 with TRBJ1-5; 7 bases agree with TRBD1. The missing CDR3 end, 3 residues past where the read stops, is filled in from the germline J gene. Germline V gene sequence: CDR1 DFQATT, CDR2 SNEGSKA (reference sequence). CDR3 size: 15 residues. Trimming took 1 base from V and 7 from J; bases not matched to a gene: 10.

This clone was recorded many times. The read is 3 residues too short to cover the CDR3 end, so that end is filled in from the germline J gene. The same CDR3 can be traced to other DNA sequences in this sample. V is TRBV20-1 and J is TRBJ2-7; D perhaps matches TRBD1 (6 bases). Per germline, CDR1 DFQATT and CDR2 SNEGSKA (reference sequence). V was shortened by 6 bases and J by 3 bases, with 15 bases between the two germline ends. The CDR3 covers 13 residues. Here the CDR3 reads CSAGRQVSYEQYF. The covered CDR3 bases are TGCAGTGCGGGGAGACAGGTTAGCTACGAG.

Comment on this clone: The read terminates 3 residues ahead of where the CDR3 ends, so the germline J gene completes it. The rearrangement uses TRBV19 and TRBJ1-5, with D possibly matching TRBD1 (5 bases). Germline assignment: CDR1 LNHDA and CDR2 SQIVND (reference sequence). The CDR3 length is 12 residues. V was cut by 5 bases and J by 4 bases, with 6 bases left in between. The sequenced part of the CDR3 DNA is TGTGCCAGTAGTGGGGGGAATCAGCCC. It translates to CASSGGNQP. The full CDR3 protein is CASSGGNQPQHF.

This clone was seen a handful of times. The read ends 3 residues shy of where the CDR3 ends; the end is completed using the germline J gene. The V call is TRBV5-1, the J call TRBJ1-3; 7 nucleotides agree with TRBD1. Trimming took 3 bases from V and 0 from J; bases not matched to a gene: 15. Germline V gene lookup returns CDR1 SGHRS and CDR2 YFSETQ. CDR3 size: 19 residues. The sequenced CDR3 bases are TGCGCCAGCAGCTCCGGACAGGAGACGGTTACTCGCTCTGGAAACACC. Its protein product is CASSSGQETVTRSGNT. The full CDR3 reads CASSSGQETVTRSGNTIYF.

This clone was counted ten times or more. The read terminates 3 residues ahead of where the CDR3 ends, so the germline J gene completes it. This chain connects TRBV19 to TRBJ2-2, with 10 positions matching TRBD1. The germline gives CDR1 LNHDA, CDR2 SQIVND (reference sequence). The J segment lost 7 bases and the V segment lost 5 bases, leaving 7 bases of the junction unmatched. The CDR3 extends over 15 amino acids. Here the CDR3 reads CASSVDRGLVGELFF. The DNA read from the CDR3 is TGTGCCAGTAGTGTTGACAGGGGGCTGGTCGGGGAG.

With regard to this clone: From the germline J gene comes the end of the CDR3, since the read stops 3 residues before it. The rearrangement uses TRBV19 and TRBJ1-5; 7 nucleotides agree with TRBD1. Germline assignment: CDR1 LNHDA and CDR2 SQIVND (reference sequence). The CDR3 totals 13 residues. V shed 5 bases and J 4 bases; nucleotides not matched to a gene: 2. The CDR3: CASSGTANQPQHF. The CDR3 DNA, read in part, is TGTGCCAGTAGTGGGACAGCAAATCAGCCC.

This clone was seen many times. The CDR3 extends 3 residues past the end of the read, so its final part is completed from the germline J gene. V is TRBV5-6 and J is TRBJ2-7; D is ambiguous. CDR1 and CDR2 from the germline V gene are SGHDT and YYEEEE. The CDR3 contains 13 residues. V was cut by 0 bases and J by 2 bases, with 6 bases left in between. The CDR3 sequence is CASSLAGPYEQYF. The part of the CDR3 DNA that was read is TGTGCCAGCAGCTTGGCCGGTCCCTACGAG.

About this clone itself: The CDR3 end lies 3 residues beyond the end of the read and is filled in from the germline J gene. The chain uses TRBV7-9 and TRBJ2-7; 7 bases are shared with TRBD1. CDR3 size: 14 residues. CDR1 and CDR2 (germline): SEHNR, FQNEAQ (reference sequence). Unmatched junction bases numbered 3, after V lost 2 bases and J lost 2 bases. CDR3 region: CASSLSGQTYEQYF. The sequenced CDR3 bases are TGTGCCAGCAGCTTATCGGGACAGACCTACGAG.

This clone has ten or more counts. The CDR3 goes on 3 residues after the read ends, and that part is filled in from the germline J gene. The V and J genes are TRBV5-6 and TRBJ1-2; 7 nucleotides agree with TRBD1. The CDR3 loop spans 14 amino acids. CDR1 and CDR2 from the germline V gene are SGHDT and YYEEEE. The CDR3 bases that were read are TGTGCCAGCAGCTTAACAGGGGACTTATTGGGC. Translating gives CASSLTGDLLG. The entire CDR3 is CASSLTGDLLGYTF.

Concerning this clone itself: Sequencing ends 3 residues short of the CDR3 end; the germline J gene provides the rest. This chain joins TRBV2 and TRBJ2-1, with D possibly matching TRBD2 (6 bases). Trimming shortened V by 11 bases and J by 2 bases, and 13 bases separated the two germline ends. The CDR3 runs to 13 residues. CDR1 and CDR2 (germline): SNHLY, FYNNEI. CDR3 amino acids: CAFQLAPYNEQFF. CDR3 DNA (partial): TGTGCCTTTCAACTAGCCCCCTACAATGAG.

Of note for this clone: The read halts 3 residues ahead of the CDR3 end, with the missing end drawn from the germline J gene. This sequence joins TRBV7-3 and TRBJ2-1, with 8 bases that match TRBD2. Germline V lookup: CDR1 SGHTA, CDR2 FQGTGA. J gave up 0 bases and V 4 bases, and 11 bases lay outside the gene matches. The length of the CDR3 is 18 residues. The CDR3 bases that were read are TGTGCCAGCAGCTGGGGGCTAGCGGGCCGATTCTCCTACAATGAG. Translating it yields CASSWGLAGRFSYNE. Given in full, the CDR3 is CASSWGLAGRFSYNEQFF.

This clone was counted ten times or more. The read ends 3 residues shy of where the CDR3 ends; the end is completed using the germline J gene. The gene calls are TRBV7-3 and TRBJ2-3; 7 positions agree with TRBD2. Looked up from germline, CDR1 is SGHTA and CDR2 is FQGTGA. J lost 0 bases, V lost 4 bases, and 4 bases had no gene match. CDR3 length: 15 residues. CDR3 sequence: CASSYLADSTDTQYF. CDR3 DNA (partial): TGTGCCAGCAGCTATCTAGCGGATAGCACAGATACG.

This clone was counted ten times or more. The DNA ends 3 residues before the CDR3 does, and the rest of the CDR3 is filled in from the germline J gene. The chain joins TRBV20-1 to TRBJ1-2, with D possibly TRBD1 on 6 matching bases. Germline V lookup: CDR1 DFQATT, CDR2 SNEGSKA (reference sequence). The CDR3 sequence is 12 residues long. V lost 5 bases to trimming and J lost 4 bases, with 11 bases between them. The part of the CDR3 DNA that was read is TGCAGTGCTGTCGGACAGATCTATGGC. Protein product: CSAVGQIYG. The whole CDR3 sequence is CSAVGQIYGYTF.

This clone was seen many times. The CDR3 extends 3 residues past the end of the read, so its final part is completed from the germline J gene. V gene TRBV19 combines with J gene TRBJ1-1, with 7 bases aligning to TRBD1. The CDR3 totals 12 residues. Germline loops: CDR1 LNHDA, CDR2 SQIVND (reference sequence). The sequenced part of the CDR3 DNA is TGTGCCAGTAGTTTCACAGGGGCGGGA. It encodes CASSFTGAG. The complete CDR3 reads CASSFTGAGAFF.

The sequenced CDR3 bases are TGTGCCAGTAGTTCAAACAGGGGGCGGATTGAAAAA. Its translation: CASSSNRGRIEK. The whole CDR3 is CASSSNRGRIEKLFF. The chain uses TRBV19 and TRBJ1-4, with 9 positions matching TRBD1. The CDR3 goes on 3 residues after the read ends, and that part is filled in from the germline J gene. Germline-derived CDR1 and CDR2 are LNHDA and SQIVND (reference sequence). The V segment lost 5 bases and the J segment 7 bases; nucleotides outside the gene matches: 8. This CDR3 spans 15 amino acids.

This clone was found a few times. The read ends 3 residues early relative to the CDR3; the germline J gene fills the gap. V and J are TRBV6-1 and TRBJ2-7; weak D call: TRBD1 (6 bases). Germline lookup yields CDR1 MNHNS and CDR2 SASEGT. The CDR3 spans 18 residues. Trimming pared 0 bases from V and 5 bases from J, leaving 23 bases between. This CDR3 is CASSEALQVLQGIHEQYF. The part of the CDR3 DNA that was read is TGTGCCAGCAGTGAAGCGCTTCAGGTTCTGCAGGGGATTCACGAG.

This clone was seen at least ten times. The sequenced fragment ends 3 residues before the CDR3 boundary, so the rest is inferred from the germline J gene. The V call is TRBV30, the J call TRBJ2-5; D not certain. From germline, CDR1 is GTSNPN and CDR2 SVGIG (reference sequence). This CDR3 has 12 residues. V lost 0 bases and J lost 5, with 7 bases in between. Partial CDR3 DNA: TGTGCCTGGAGTGTAACTCGGGAGACC. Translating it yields CAWSVTRET. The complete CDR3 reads CAWSVTRETQYF.

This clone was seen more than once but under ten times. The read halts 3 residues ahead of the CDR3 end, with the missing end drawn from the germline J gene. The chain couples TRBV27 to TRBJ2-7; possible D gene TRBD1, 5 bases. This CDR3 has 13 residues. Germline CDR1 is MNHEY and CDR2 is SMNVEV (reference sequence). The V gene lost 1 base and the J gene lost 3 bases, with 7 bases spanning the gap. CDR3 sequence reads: CASSLYRSYEQYF. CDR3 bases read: TGTGCCAGCAGTTTATACAGGAGCTACGAG.

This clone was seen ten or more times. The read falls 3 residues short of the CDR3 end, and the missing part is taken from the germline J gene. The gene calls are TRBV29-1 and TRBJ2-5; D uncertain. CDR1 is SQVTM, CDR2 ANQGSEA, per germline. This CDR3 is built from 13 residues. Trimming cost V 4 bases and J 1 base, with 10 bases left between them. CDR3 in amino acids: CSVGPLVQETQYF. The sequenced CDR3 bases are TGCAGCGTTGGGCCCCTAGTCCAAGAGACC.

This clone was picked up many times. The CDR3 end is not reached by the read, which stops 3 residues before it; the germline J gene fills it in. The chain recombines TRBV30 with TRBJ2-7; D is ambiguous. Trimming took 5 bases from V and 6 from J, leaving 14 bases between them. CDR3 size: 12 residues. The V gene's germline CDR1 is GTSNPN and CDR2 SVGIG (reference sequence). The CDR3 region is CAWVTLYGEQYF. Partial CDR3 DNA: TGTGCCTGGGTTACACTATACGGCGAG.

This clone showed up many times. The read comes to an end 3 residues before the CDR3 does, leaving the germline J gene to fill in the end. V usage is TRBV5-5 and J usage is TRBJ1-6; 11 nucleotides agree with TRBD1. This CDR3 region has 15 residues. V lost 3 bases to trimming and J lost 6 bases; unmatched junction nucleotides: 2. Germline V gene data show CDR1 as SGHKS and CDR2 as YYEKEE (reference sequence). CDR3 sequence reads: CASSSGTGGNSPLHF. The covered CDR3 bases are TGTGCCAGCAGCTCGGGGACAGGGGGTAATTCACCC.

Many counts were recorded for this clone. The CDR3 DNA, read in part, is TGTGCCTGCCGCCAGGGGAACACTGAA. Protein product: CACRQGNTE. The full CDR3 protein reads CACRQGNTEAFF. The J gene is TRBJ1-1, the V gene TRBV19, with TRBD1 as a possible D gene (5 bases). The CDR3 extends 3 residues past the end of the read, so its final part is completed from the germline J gene. This CDR3 has 12 amino acids. V dropped 11 bases and J dropped 1 base, with 11 bases sitting between them. From germline, CDR1 is LNHDA and CDR2 SQIVND (reference sequence). Combining the CDR3 with reference TRBV19 and TRBJ1-1 gives the whole variable domain DGGITQSPKYLFRKEGQNVTLSCEQNLNHDAMYWYRQDPGQGLRLIYYSQIVNDFQKGDIAEGYSVSREKKESFPLTVTSAQKNPTAFYLCACRQGNTEAFFGQGTRLTVV.

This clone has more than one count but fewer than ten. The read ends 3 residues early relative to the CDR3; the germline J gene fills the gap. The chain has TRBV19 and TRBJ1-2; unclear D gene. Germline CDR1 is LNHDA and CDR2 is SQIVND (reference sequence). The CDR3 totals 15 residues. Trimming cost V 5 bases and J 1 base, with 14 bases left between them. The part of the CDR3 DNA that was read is TGTGCCAGTAGTTTAGGGCGCAGCGTTAACTATGGC. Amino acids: CASSLGRSVNYG. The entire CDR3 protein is CASSLGRSVNYGYTF. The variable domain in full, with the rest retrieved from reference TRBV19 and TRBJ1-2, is DGGITQSPKYLFRKEGQNVTLSCEQNLNHDAMYWYRQDPGQGLRLIYYSQIVNDFQKGDIAEGYSVSREKKESFPLTVTSAQKNPTAFYLCASSLGRSVNYGYTFGSGTRLTVV.

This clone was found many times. The CDR3 sequence: CSVAGNEPEAFF. The DNA read from the CDR3 is TGCAGCGTTGCGGGGAATGAGCCTGAA. The chain carries TRBV29-1 and TRBJ1-1; D call uncertain. The CDR3 end falls 3 residues outside the read, so it is completed with the germline J gene. Germline loops: CDR1 SQVTM, CDR2 ANQGSEA. The V gene lost 4 bases and the J gene lost 6 bases, with 12 bases spanning the gap. The CDR3 runs 12 residues.

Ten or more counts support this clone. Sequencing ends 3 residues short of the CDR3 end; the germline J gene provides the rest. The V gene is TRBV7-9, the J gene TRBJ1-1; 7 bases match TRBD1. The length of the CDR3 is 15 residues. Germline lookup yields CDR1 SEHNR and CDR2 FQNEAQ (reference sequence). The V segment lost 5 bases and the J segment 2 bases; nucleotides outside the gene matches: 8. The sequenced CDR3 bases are TGTGCCAGCAGCGGGCCAACAGGGGATAACACTGAA. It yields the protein CASSGPTGDNTE. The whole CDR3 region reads CASSGPTGDNTEAFF.

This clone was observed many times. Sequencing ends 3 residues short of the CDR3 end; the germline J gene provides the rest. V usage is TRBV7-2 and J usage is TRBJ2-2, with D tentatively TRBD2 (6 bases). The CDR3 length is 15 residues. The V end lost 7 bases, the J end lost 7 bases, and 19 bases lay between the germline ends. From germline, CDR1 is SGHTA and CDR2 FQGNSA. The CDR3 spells CASTILGGIVGELFF. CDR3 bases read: TGTGCCAGCACCATCCTTGGGGGGATAGTCGGGGAG. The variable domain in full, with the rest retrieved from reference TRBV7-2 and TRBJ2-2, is GAGVSQSPSNKVTEKGKDVELRCDPISGHTALYWYRQSLGQGLEFLIYFQGNSAPDKSGLPSDRFSAERTGGSVSTLTIQRTQQEDSAVYLCASTILGGIVGELFFGEGSRLTVL.

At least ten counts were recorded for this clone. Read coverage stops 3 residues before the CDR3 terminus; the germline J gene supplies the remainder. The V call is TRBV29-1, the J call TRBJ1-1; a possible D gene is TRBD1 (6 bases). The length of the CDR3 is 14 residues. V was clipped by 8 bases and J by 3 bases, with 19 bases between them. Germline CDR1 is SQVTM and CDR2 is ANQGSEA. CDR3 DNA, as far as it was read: TGCAGCTCCGGCGGGGGGCGAGGGGACACTGAA. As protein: CSSGGGRGDTE. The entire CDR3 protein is CSSGGGRGDTEAFF.